The T cell receptor (beta chain) described here comes from a study of T cell repertoires in ileal Crohn's disease. Study as a whole: Surgery for a complication: stricturing in around 60%, penetrating in about 40%.

Profiling relied on immunoSEQ multiplex PCR, and the TCRdb table lists in-frame clones only, not all of them. The profile shows more than 15,000 clones, 60% of them singletons. CDR3 length equals 15 residues. The J segment lost 6 bases and the V segment lost 2 bases, leaving 9 bases of the junction unmatched. Germline CDR1 SGHVT, CDR2 SQSDAQ. The gene calls are TRBV7-4 and TRBJ1-2, with TRBD1 matching over 7 bases. What was sequenced was ileal tissue. The receptor's source is an adult with Crohn's disease. The CDR3 reads CASSLRFGQADGYTF. In nucleotides, the CDR3 is TGTGCCAGCAGCTTACGTTTCGGACAGGCAGATGGCTACACCTTC.